The 3 T cell receptor beta chains below all came from one sample that was sequenced in a study of shared clonotypes between healthy human individuals (dated by TCRdb to about 2020). The protocol used for the library was the immunoSEQ multiplex PCR assay. As stored in TCRdb, this immuneACCESS dataset retains in-frame rearrangements with V and J assigned. A fraction of the clones does not appear; measured against another copy, unresolved V genes explain less than half of the discrepancy, and the remainder lacks a known reason. This sample comprises 950,000 to 1,100,000 clones, about 75% of them detected only once. Of the sample, roughly 1.4% is held by the ten largest clones. Sequences were obtained from memory CD4+ T cells sorted from blood. The sample's cell subset or site label, in plain terms: CD45RA-negative fraction. Receptors originate from a man aged 18 to 35 in good health.

The chain joins TRBV2 to TRBJ2-5, with D possibly TRBD2 on 5 matching bases. The CDR3 contains 14 residues. Germline lookup yields CDR1 SNHLY and CDR2 FYNNEI. Trimming stripped 4 bases from V and 2 bases from J, with 11 bases between. This CDR3 reads CASSGASRQETQYF. CDR3 sequence (DNA): TGTGCCAGCAGTGGGGCTAGCAGGCAAGAGACCCAGTACTTC.

The CDR3 loop is CASSGGNSNQPQHF. The CDR3, as DNA: TGTGCCAGCAGTGGAGGGAATAGCAATCAGCCCCAGCATTTT. The chain links TRBV6-1 to TRBJ1-5; D uncertain. The CDR3 length is 14 residues. V was shortened by 4 bases and J by 0 bases, with 7 bases between the two germline ends. Per the germline V gene, CDR1 is MNHNS and CDR2 is SASEGT.

The chain links TRBV2 to TRBJ2-3; 10 bases match TRBD2. Looked up from germline, CDR1 is SNHLY and CDR2 is FYNNEI. V lost 7 bases and J lost 2; bases outside the gene matches: 3. The CDR3 is 14 residues long. CDR3 sequence reads: CASKREGNTDTQYF. In DNA, the CDR3 is TGTGCCAGCAAGCGGGAGGGCAACACAGATACGCAGTATTTT.